The subject of this entry is one TCR beta chain. Its target is unknown. The CDR3 is made up of 15 amino acids. Germline V gene lookup returns CDR1 SGDLS and CDR2 YYNGEE. V was trimmed by 4 bases and J by 0 bases, leaving 11 bases between them. The table came from immunoSEQ multiplex PCR; TCRdb's copy has only in-frame clones and leaves some out. The sample yields 150,000 to 200,000 clones, 85% to 95% seen once. The data were taken from a study of T cell responses to AZD1222 COVID-19 vaccine. Broader study findings: After the peak T cell response, and only then, were repertoires sampled. Spike-specific TCRs gained breadth and depth after people received two AZD1222 doses.

The rearrangement uses TRBV9 and TRBJ1-3; perhaps TRBD1 as D (5 bases). Sequenced material: peripheral blood, taken on day 0 of AZD1222 vaccination. The sequence derives from an adult in good health. The CDR3 DNA is TGTGCCAGCAGCAAGGACACCAGCTCTGGAAACACCATATATTTT. It yields the protein CASSKDTSSGNTIYF.